The rows below give T cell receptor beta chains drawn from one sample of a study of OX40 agonist ivuxolimab in advanced cancers. Sequencing was performed with immunoSEQ multiplex PCR; in TCRdb, only in-frame clones are kept and a portion is missing. The sample gives about 38,000 clones, around 86% of which show up once; less than 35% is in the top ten. The sample consisted of CD4+ or CD8+ T cells sorted from blood, taken in a trial of the OX40 agonist ivuxolimab. These TCRs come from an adult with an advanced solid tumor such as melanoma, head and neck, liver or kidney cancer. CDR3s include the opening cysteine and the closing phenylalanine or tryptophan. The D gene is left open where the match is weak. Expanded clones get a size class; other rows say once, few or many, or leave the size out.

TGTGCCAGCAGCCTTAGACTAGCGGAGTTCCAAGAGACCCAGTACTTC	CASSLRLAEFQETQYF	once	TRBD2	TRBV5-4	TRBJ2-5
TGTGCCAGTAGTATATCCGCTGGGGCTAGCGGGGCTAGTTACGAGCAGTACTTC	CASSISAGASGASYEQYF	.	TRBD2	TRBV19	TRBJ2-7
TGCGCCAGCAGTCAAATGTTGGAGGGCTACACCTTC	CASSQMLEGYTF	.	.	TRBV23-1	TRBJ1-2
TGTGCCAGTAGTAACCGGGACAGGAATTCACCCCTCCACTTT	CASSNRDRNSPLHF	.	TRBD1	TRBV19	TRBJ1-6
TGTGCCAGCAGCTCCTGGGACCGCACAGATACGCAGTATTTT	CASSSWDRTDTQYF	.	.	TRBV5-8	TRBJ2-3
TGCGCCAGCAGCCCCGGGGCGGGAGGGCCAGGTGAGACCCAGTACTTC	CASSPGAGGPGETQYF	.	TRBD2	TRBV5-1	TRBJ2-5
TGTGCCAGCAGCGCTAGCGGGGGTTTAATTTACGAGCAGTACTTC	CASSASGGLIYEQYF	.	TRBD2	TRBV9	TRBJ2-7
TGTGCCAGCTCACCACGCGCGTTAGGGTTAAATTCCTACGAGCAGTACTTC	CASSPRALGLNSYEQYF	.	.	TRBV18	TRBJ2-7
TGCGCCAGCAGTGACCAGCGGGGAGGGACCCAGTACTTC	CASSDQRGGTQYF	.	TRBD2	TRBV2	TRBJ2-5
TGTGCCAGTACCAAGGGGACTAGCGCCACCTCAGGAGAGCAGTTCTTC	CASTKGTSATSGEQFF	.	TRBD2	TRBV19	TRBJ2-1
TGTGCCCAGCGGTCCGGGGGGGGGTCCTACAATGAGCAGTTCTTC	CAQRSGGGSYNEQFF	.	TRBD2	TRBV12-5	TRBJ2-1
TGTGCCAGCAGCGCGGGACAGTTTGAACCCCAGCATTTT	CASSAGQFEPQHF	once	TRBD1	TRBV7-9	TRBJ1-5
TGTGCCAGCAGTCACATGGAACGCGGCTACACCTTC	CASSHMERGYTF	.	.	TRBV28	TRBJ1-2
TGTGCCAGTAGTGAGGGCGGAGACAATGAGCAGTTCTTC	CASSEGGDNEQFF	.	.	TRBV19	TRBJ2-1
TGTGCCAGCTCACCAGTCGAGCGGGAGGTCATCACCGGGGAGCTGTTTTTT	CASSPVEREVITGELFF	.	TRBD2	TRBV18	TRBJ2-2
TGTGCCAGCAGCGTAGATGGTGGGCGGACAGATACGCAGTATTTT	CASSVDGGRTDTQYF	.	.	TRBV9	TRBJ2-3
TGTGCCAGCAGTGAATGGGCTAGCGGGGCATCAGATACGCAGTATTTT	CASSEWASGASDTQYF	.	TRBD2	TRBV2	TRBJ2-3
TGTGCCAGCAGTTCCAGGGACACTGAAGCTTTCTTT	CASSSRDTEAFF	.	.	TRBV6-5	TRBJ1-1
TGTGCCAGCAGTGTACCGAACACTGAAGCTTTCTTT	CASSVPNTEAFF	few	.	TRBV27	TRBJ1-1
TGCGCCAGCAGCCAAGCGGGGGGGACCCAGTACTTC	CASSQAGGTQYF	.	TRBD2	TRBV4-1	TRBJ2-5
TGTGCTAGCAGCCACGGGGGACAGGGGGTCCCCACCGGGGAGCTGTTTTTT	CASSHGGQGVPTGELFF	.	TRBD1	TRBV7-7	TRBJ2-2
TGTGCCAGCAGCTTAAATGGGGGAAAGGAGACCCAGTACTTC	CASSLNGGKETQYF	.	.	TRBV7-3	TRBJ2-5
TGTGCCAGTCGGACTAGCGGGAGAGAGACCCAGTACTTC	CASRTSGRETQYF	.	TRBD2	TRBV28	TRBJ2-5
TGTGCCTGGAGTGCTCTAGCGGGAGGAACCGGGGAGCTGTTTTTT	CAWSALAGGTGELFF	.	TRBD2	TRBV30	TRBJ2-2
TGTGCCAGCAGCCAAGATCTTGGCGGGAGCCTATTTTTT	CASSQDLGGSLFF	.	.	TRBV14	TRBJ1-5
TGCGCCAGCATACCGCTAGCGGGGGGGCACGATGAGCAGTTCTTC	CASIPLAGGHDEQFF	.	TRBD2	TRBV5-1	TRBJ2-1
TGTGCCAGCTCACCCCTAGGAGGGAACCAAAACATTCAGTACTTC	CASSPLGGNQNIQYF	.	.	TRBV18	TRBJ2-4
TGTGCCAGCACAAGCTTGGGGGGCTTCAACTATGGCTACACCTTC	CASTSLGGFNYGYTF	.	.	TRBV2	TRBJ1-2
TGCAGCGTGGACAGGGGCCCCTACGAGCAGTACTTC	CSVDRGPYEQYF	.	TRBD1	TRBV29-1	TRBJ2-7
TGTGCCAGCAGCGATTGGGGGAGGGTGGACAATGAGCAGTTCTTC	CASSDWGRVDNEQFF	.	TRBD2	TRBV25-1	TRBJ2-1
TGTGCCAGCAGCACGGAGACTAGGGAAGAGACCCAGTACTTC	CASSTETREETQYF	.	.	TRBV7-9	TRBJ2-5
TGTGCCAGCAGCTTAGTGGCTAGCGAAGGGGAGACCCAGTACTTC	CASSLVASEGETQYF	.	.	TRBV7-3	TRBJ2-5
TGTGCCAGCAGTGATCAGGGGCACGGCAATCAGCCCCAGCATTTT	CASSDQGHGNQPQHF	.	.	TRBV6-1	TRBJ1-5
TGTGCCAGCAGCTTATCCGCCGGGGCTACCTACAATGAGCAGTTCTTC	CASSLSAGATYNEQFF	.	.	TRBV5-4	TRBJ2-1
TGTGCCAGTAGTATACCGGCCGGGGAGCTGTTTTTT	CASSIPAGELFF	.	.	TRBV19	TRBJ2-2
TGTGCCAGCAGCTCACCGGTGTATGGGCCATATAGCAATCAGCCCCAGCATTTT	CASSSPVYGPYSNQPQHF	.	.	TRBV7-3	TRBJ1-5
TGTGCCAGCAGCCTCACTCCTTCCTACGAGCAGTACTTC	CASSLTPSYEQYF	once	.	TRBV11-2	TRBJ2-7
TGTGCCAGCAGCAATTCTGACAGGTTCCGAAACACCATATATTTT	CASSNSDRFRNTIYF	.	.	TRBV6-4	TRBJ1-3
TGTGCCAGCAGCCTAGGGGGGGGAACTGAAGCTTTCTTT	CASSLGGGTEAFF	once	.	TRBV2	TRBJ1-1
TGTGCCAGCAGTGAAGAAACTAGCGGGAGGCGCTGGGAGCAGTTCTTC	CASSEETSGRRWEQFF	.	TRBD2	TRBV6-1	TRBJ2-1
TGCGCCAGCAGCTTGGGGGGGACTAGCGGAGACCAAGAGACCCAGTACTTC	CASSLGGTSGDQETQYF	.	TRBD2	TRBV5-1	TRBJ2-5
TGTGCCAGCAGCTTAGTGGGACTAGCGGGGGGACAAGAGACCCAGTACTTC	CASSLVGLAGGQETQYF	.	TRBD2	TRBV7-9	TRBJ2-5
TGTGCCAGTAGTCCGATACAGGGGGCTAGCACTGAAGCTTTCTTT	CASSPIQGASTEAFF	.	TRBD1	TRBV19	TRBJ1-1
TGCGCCAGCAGCTTGGCAGCGGGAGTAACAAATGAGCAGTTCTTC	CASSLAAGVTNEQFF	.	TRBD2	TRBV5-1	TRBJ2-1
TGTGCCAGCAGCCAGACGCGGAGTGAGCAGTTCTTC	CASSQTRSEQFF	.	.	TRBV14	TRBJ2-1
TGTGCCCCCCGGGGGGCGGCAACAGATACGCAGTATTTT	CAPRGAATDTQYF	.	.	TRBV7-2	TRBJ2-3
TGTGCCAGCAAGCCCGGGGAGAGGGGGAACACTGAAGCTTTCTTT	CASKPGERGNTEAFF	.	.	TRBV4-2	TRBJ1-1
TGTGCCAGCAGCTTAGTATCCCTACAGGGGTTGGTGAACACTGAAGCTTTCTTT	CASSLVSLQGLVNTEAFF	.	TRBD1	TRBV7-9	TRBJ1-1
TGTGCCAGCAGTTCTCAGGGGGCGCGGAATGAGCAGTTCTTC	CASSSQGARNEQFF	once	TRBD1	TRBV6-6	TRBJ2-1
TGTGCCAGCAGCTATAGACAGCGCAATCAGCCCCAGCATTTT	CASSYRQRNQPQHF	.	.	TRBV28	TRBJ1-5
TGCGCCAGCAGCTTGGCGCAGGGGGGAAACACCATATATTTT	CASSLAQGGNTIYF	.	.	TRBV5-1	TRBJ1-3
TGTGCCAGCAGTGAGAGGACGAAATTGGGGCAGTTCTTC	CASSERTKLGQFF	.	.	TRBV2	TRBJ2-1
TGTGCCAGCAGCCGAAGACAGGGGAATAGGGACACTGAAGCTTTCTTT	CASSRRQGNRDTEAFF	.	TRBD1	TRBV14	TRBJ1-1